This paragraph covers one T cell receptor (beta chain) sequence. These data come from a study of blood T cell repertoires in COVID-19. As handled by the study authors: For nucleated cells, counts were estimated from reference gene primer amplification. Libraries were prepared by immunoSEQ multiplex PCR; TCRdb keeps only in-frame clonotypes and omits some of them. V and J calls and clone size follow that table, whereas D and trimming were derived from the DNA. The sample lists 180,000 or so clones, 87% occurring once. The CDR3 is 17 residues long. Trimming took 10 bases from V and 4 from J; bases not matched to a gene: 15.

This TCR was recovered from a man aged 35 to 55 with active or convalescent COVID-19. The sample comprised peripheral blood. This sequence joins TRBV23-1 and TRBJ1-6, with 8 bases identical to TRBD1. TRBV23-1 is an ORF, with its function uncertain. CDR3 amino acids: CATKSKRTGTYNSPLHF. The CDR3 nucleotides read TGCGCCACCAAGTCTAAAAGGACAGGGACATATAATTCACCCCTCCACTTT.